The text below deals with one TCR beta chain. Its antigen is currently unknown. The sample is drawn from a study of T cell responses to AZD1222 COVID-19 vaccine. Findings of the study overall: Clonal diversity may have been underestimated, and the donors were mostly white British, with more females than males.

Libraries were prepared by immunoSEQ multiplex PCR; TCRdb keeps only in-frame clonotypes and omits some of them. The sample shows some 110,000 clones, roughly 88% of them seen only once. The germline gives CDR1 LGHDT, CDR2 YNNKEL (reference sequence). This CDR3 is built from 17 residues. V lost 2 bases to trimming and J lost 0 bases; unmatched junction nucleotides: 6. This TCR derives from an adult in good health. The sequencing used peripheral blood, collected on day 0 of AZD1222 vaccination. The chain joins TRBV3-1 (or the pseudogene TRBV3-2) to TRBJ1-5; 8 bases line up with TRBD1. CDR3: CASSQHPGQASNQPQHF. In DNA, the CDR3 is TGTGCCAGCAGCCAACATCCGGGACAGGCTAGCAATCAGCCCCAGCATTTT.